This T cell receptor beta chain appears in the sequencing data of a study of blood T cell repertoires in COVID-19. Study as a whole: COVID-19 samples collected from the United States, Italy and Spain covered acute and convalescent phases. In each case, the material was cDNA or gDNA derived from T cells, B-cell-depleted T cells, or PBMCs.

In the original workflow: Researchers report that nucleated cell counts were estimated from reference gene primer amplification. Profiled with immunoSEQ multiplex PCR; TCRdb holds only in-frame clones, not every one. V and J calls and clone size are given by that table; D and trimming were obtained from the DNA. Of 200,000 to 300,000 clones in the sample, approximately 84% were seen once. The CDR3 runs 14 residues. Losses at the gene ends were 9 bases for V and 3 bases for J; bases not matched to a gene: 6. In germline, CDR1 is KGHDR, CDR2 SFDVKD. The specimen sequenced was peripheral blood. This receptor was taken from a middle-aged man with acute or convalescent COVID-19. The rearrangement joins TRBV24-1 to TRBJ2-3; TRBD1 aligns across 9 bases. CDR3 region: CATGGQGGTDTQYF. The CDR3 coding sequence is TGTGCCACCGGGGGACAGGGTGGTACAGATACGCAGTATTTT.